The clone carrying this TCR beta chain was seen just once. Assay used: immunoSEQ multiplex PCR; TCRdb lists only in-frame clones, some missing. The sample records about 49,000 clones, 60% to 85% being singletons. These data come from a study of PD-L1 blockade in urothelial cancer. This CDR3 comprises 15 residues. CDR1 is SGHNT and CDR2 is YYREEE in the germline V gene (reference sequence). The V and J ends lost 4 bases and 3 bases, in that order; junction bases with no gene match: 3. The time point is: pretreatment peripheral blood. Patients presented with locally advanced or metastatic urothelial carcinoma.

The specimen comprised PBMCs, sampled around atezolizumab (anti-PD-L1) treatment. The source is a man aged 70-80 years with urothelial cancer. The rearrangement uses TRBV5-4 and TRBJ1-3; 11 positions match TRBD1. CDR3 sequence reads: CASSPDRGLGNTIYF. The CDR3, as DNA: TGTGCCAGCAGCCCGGACAGGGGGCTTGGAAACACCATATATTTT.